A selection of T cell receptor beta chains follows, all from one sample in a study of neurological immune-mediated disorders. TCRdb itself ran the 5' RACE reads through MiXCR, one entry per CDR3 protein. The table shows tens of thousands of distinct CDR3 sequences, with roughly 15% occurring only once. The sample taken for sequencing was PBMCs. The receptor source for this set is a woman aged 45 to 65 in good health. Each CDR3 is given with its conserved first and last residue. The D gene is left open where the match is weak. A clone size is listed for some rows: how often the clone was seen (once, few, many), or a class if it is expanded.

clone_size,v_call,cdr3_length,j_call,d_call,cdr3_nt,cdr3_aa
many,TRBV29-1,12,TRBJ2-7,TRBD1,TGCAGCGCTGGGGACAGATCCTACGAGCAGTACTTC,CSAGDRSYEQYF
many,TRBV5-1,13,TRBJ2-4,TRBD1,TGCGCCAGCAGCCTGACCGCCGGGACAGCTCAGTACTTC,CASSLTAGTAQYF
many,TRBV5-1,16,TRBJ2-2,NA,TGCGCCAGCAGCTTGGTAATAGGTCCTCCCACCGGGGAGCTGTTTTTT,CASSLVIGPPTGELFF
few,TRBV5-1,18,TRBJ2-6,NA,TGCGCCAGCAGCTTGGACGGACAGCGCTCTGTGGGGGCCAACGTCCTGACTTTC,CASSLDGQRSVGANVLTF
many,TRBV5-1,16,TRBJ2-5,NA,TGCGCCAGCAGCTTGGGTGACCAGGCACGGGGAGAGACCCAGTACTTC,CASSLGDQARGETQYF
many,TRBV29-1,14,TRBJ2-3,NA,TGCAGCTCCTCCGGGGCAGGGCCCACAGATACGCAGTATTTT,CSSSGAGPTDTQYF
many,TRBV7-2,15,TRBJ2-2,NA,TGTGCCAGCAGCCACCCCTCCGGGGGCACCGGGGAGCTGTTTTTT,CASSHPSGGTGELFF
few,TRBV7-9,14,TRBJ1-1,TRBD1,TGTGCCAGCAGCTTAATGCGAAGGACAGGAGAAGCTTTCTTT,CASSLMRRTGEAFF
many,TRBV20-1,15,TRBJ2-7,TRBD2,TGCAGTGCTGTTACCCCGGGACTACTCACCTACGAGCAGTACTTC,CSAVTPGLLTYEQYF
few,TRBV7-2,13,TRBJ2-7,NA,TGTGCCAGCAGTACGGACCAGAACTACGAGCAGTACTTC,CASSTDQNYEQYF
NA,TRBV5-1,14,TRBJ2-5,NA,TGCGCCAGCAGCACTGGAGGCAGTCAAGAGATCCAGTACTTC,CASSTGGSQEIQYF
NA,TRBV29-1,13,TRBJ2-1,TRBD2,TGCAGCGTTAGTAGCGGGAGAAGGAATGAGCAGTTCTTC,CSVSSGRRNEQFF
NA,TRBV10-1,13,TRBJ2-2,NA,TGCGCCAGCAGTGCCGGGTTTACCGGGGAGCTGTTTTTT,CASSAGFTGELFF
many,TRBV5-1,15,TRBJ2-2,NA,TGCGCCAGCAGCTTGGCCCCCTATGACACCGGGGAGCTGTTTTTT,CASSLAPYDTGELFF
many,TRBV20-1,14,TRBJ2-7,TRBD2,TGCAGTGTCAGTCCTAGCGGGGATTCCTACGAGCAGTACTTC,CSVSPSGDSYEQYF
many,TRBV11-3,16,TRBJ2-3,NA,TGTGCCAGCTCCGGGGCAAATACGACTAGCACAGATACGCAGTATTTT,CASSGANTTSTDTQYF
many,TRBV6-2/TRBV6-3,16,TRBJ2-3,TRBD2,TGTGCCAGCAGCCCCGGGACTAGCGGAAGCACAGATACGCAGTATTTT,CASSPGTSGSTDTQYF
NA,TRBV20-1,14,TRBJ2-3,NA,TGCAGTGCAACCGGGGGGCCGCGTGTGAATACGCAGTCTTTT,CSATGGPRVNTQSF
NA,TRBV20-1,14,TRBJ1-5,NA,TGCAGTGCTAGGGGGCCGAATAGCAATCAGCCCCAGCATTTT,CSARGPNSNQPQHF
few,TRBV5-1,15,TRBJ1-4,TRBD1,TGCGCCAGCAGCTCAACAGGGACTCCGGGACAGCAGTTGTTTTTT,CASSSTGTPGQQLFF
many,TRBV5-1,16,TRBJ2-7,TRBD2,TGCGCCAGCAGCTTGGGACTAGCGGGAAATCCCTACGAGCAGTACTTC,CASSLGLAGNPYEQYF
many,TRBV5-1,13,TRBJ1-1,NA,TGCGCCAGCAGCTTCTCAGGTAACACTGAAGCTTTCTTT,CASSFSGNTEAFF
NA,TRBV4-3,15,TRBJ2-7,NA,TGCGCCAGCAGACAAGATAGGACCGCCGTCTACGAGCAGTACTTC,CASRQDRTAVYEQYF
many,TRBV6-1,16,TRBJ1-1,TRBD1,TGTGCCAGCAGTGCCTCGGGGACAGTAGCCCGCACTGAAGCTTTCTTT,CASSASGTVARTEAFF
many,TRBV5-1,17,TRBJ1-1,TRBD1,TGCGCCAGCAGCCGGACAGGAGGGTTTCGGGCCAACACTGAAGCTTTCTTT,CASSRTGGFRANTEAFF
many,TRBV5-1,15,TRBJ2-3,TRBD2,TGCGCCAGCCACCAGCGGGAGGGGGGCACAGATACGCAGTATTTT,CASHQREGGTDTQYF
few,TRBV18,13,TRBJ2-7,NA,TGTGCCAGCTCATCCATTTACAGGGACGAGCAGTACTTC,CASSSIYRDEQYF
many,TRBV7-3,13,TRBJ2-1,NA,TGTGCCAGCAGCTCTACTTTTAACAATGAGCAGTTCTTC,CASSSTFNNEQFF